This T cell receptor (beta chain) stems from a study of cytomegalovirus exposure and HLA in healthy donors. The CDR3 contains 13 residues. From germline, CDR1 is ENHRY and CDR2 SYGVKD. V shed 3 bases and J shed 4 bases, with 9 bases lying between them. Use of 60 Vbeta and 13 Jbeta primers characterized the PCR. Assay: immunoSEQ multiplex PCR; the TCRdb copy retains only in-frame clones and omits some. The sample includes more than 90,000 clones, around 80% of them seen just once. On this clone itself: Its antigen is undetermined.

General observations from the study: An Asian-associated ancestry cluster reportedly showed fewer N-insertions than the approximately 700-donor mean in a later analysis. A later analysis associated 16,951 TCR beta sequences with HLA alleles at a 0.05 false discovery rate. Cytomegalovirus association was assigned to about 180 TCR beta chains. In vitro testing confirmed a few CMV-associated chains as specific for CMV antigens.

What was sequenced was PBMCs. The rearrangement joins TRBV10-3 to TRBJ1-1; possibly TRBD1 for D (5 bases). The receptor was isolated from a woman aged 60-75 years in good health and CMV-seronegative. The CDR3 region has the DNA TGTGCCATCAGTGACAGGGAGGGCACTGAAGCTTTCTTT. Its protein is CAISDREGTEAFF.